Each of the 2 T cell receptor beta chains below was sequenced from the same sample in a study of shared clonotypes between healthy human individuals. Data came from immunoSEQ multiplex PCR; TCRdb stores just in-frame clones and leaves some out. This sample has about 490,000 clones; around three quarters occur once, and the top ten carry approximately 12%. The specimen was PBMCs. These receptors came from a woman aged 40 to 50 in good health. Some clones in this sample may be carry-over from other donors' samples.

J is TRBJ1-3 and V is TRBV18; no clear D. V was cut by 6 bases and J by 0 bases, with 15 bases left in between. Germline CDR1 KGHSH, CDR2 LQKENI. This CDR3 contains 16 residues. CDR3: CASSPGGEFSGNTIYF. The CDR3 nucleotides are TGTGCCAGCTCCCCCGGCGGGGAGTTCTCTGGAAACACCATATATTTT.

This clone was picked up a small number of times. The V call is TRBV16, the J call TRBJ2-7, with TRBD2 identical over 10 bases. Germline V gene data show CDR1 as KGHSY and CDR2 as FQNENV. The V segment lost 5 bases and the J segment 2 bases; nucleotides outside the gene matches: 6. The CDR3 has 15 amino acids. The CDR3 is CASSAGLAEAYEQYF. In nucleotides, the CDR3 is TGTGCCAGCAGCGCCGGACTAGCGGAGGCCTACGAGCAGTACTTC.